The 32 T cell receptor beta chains below come from one sample, sequenced in a study of blood T cell repertoires in COVID-19. Using immunoSEQ multiplex PCR, the repertoire was profiled, and TCRdb retains in-frame clones only, with some absent. The sample has 180,000 or so clones, more than 70% seen once; the top ten hold around 7.5%. Source material: peripheral blood. The origin of the receptors is a woman aged 55-70 years with acute or convalescent COVID-19.

The V call is TRBV24-1, the J call TRBJ2-1; weak D call: TRBD2 (6 bases). CDR1 KGHDR and CDR2 SFDVKD come from the germline V gene. V was shortened by 9 bases and J by 3 bases, with 17 bases between the two germline ends. The CDR3 is 15 amino acids. Here the CDR3 reads CATSEGTYNYNEQFF. DNA for the CDR3: TGTGCCACCTCAGAAGGGACTTATAACTACAATGAGCAGTTCTTC.

This CDR3 reads CASSLGTRGTEAFF. Here the CDR3 DNA reads TGTGCCAGCAGTTTAGGTACAAGGGGCACTGAAGCTTTCTTT. The chain couples TRBV28 to TRBJ1-1; D perhaps matches TRBD1 (5 bases). Germline V gives CDR1 MDHEN, CDR2 SYDVKM. Trimming left V 2 bases short and J 4 bases short, with 11 bases between. The CDR3 is 14 amino acids.

The chain uses TRBV4-2 and TRBJ1-5; a weak D match, TRBD1 (6 bases). CDR3 length equals 16 residues. Germline V gives CDR1 LGHNA, CDR2 YNFKEQ. The germline V and J ends were trimmed by 1 base and 3 bases, with 13 bases remaining between them. CDR3 loop: CASSQGPRGFNQPQHF. The CDR3, as DNA: TGTGCCAGCAGCCAAGGGCCGAGGGGGTTCAATCAGCCCCAGCATTTT.

V usage is TRBV7-9 and J usage is TRBJ2-5; D is unresolved. V lost 1 base and J lost 6, with 15 bases in between. The CDR3 contains 15 residues. Germline lookup yields CDR1 SEHNR and CDR2 FQNEAQ (reference sequence). The CDR3 sequence: CASSLEGFGGKTQYF. The CDR3 DNA sequence: TGTGCCAGCAGCTTAGAAGGATTCGGCGGAAAGACCCAGTACTTC.

This clone was recorded only once. The chain has TRBV7-3 and TRBJ1-3, with a possible D match to TRBD1 (5 bases). The CDR3 length is 16 residues. Germline CDR1 reads SGHTA; CDR2 reads FQGTGA. V lost 5 bases and J lost 0, with 14 bases in between. CDR3 coding DNA: TGTGCCAGCAGCCAAGGAGGGGCTGGCTCTGGAAACACCATATATTTT. It translates to CASSQGGAGSGNTIYF.

The chain recombines TRBV27 with TRBJ1-2; TRBD1 matches 7 bases. Losses at the gene ends were 3 bases for V and 7 bases for J; bases not matched to a gene: 5. The CDR3 runs 13 residues. Germline V gene lookup returns CDR1 MNHEY and CDR2 SMNVEV (reference sequence). The CDR3 nucleotides are TGTGCCAGCAGTTTCTCAGGGGGTGGTGGCTACACCTTC. Amino acids: CASSFSGGGGYTF.

The V call is TRBV18, the J call TRBJ1-2, with D perhaps TRBD1 (5 bases). The ends were cut back, 1 base at V and 4 bases at J, with 13 bases in the middle. Germline assignment: CDR1 KGHSH and CDR2 LQKENI. This CDR3 contains 15 residues. The CDR3 DNA reads TGTGCCAGCTCACCACAGGAGGGGAGCGGCTATGGCTACACCTTC. This translates into CASSPQEGSGYGYTF.

J is TRBJ2-1 and V is TRBV7-9, with D perhaps TRBD1 (6 bases). The CDR3 sequence is 16 residues long. V lost 4 bases and J 11 bases, leaving 24 bases between the germline ends. Germline V gene data show CDR1 as SEHNR and CDR2 as FQNEAQ (reference sequence). The CDR3 region has the DNA TGTGCCAGCAGCTCCTCCGGCTGGGACAATAACCTGAAGCAGTTCTTC. It encodes CASSSSGWDNNLKQFF.

The genes are TRBV5-1 and TRBJ2-1; 8 bases line up with TRBD2. The CDR3 runs 16 residues. With 0 bases clipped from V and 10 bases from J, the junction kept 12 bases outside the gene matches. The germline gives CDR1 SGHRS, CDR2 YFSETQ. DNA of the CDR3: TGCGCCAGCAGCTTGGGAGTCGGGAGGGCCAAGGGAGAGCAGTTCTTC. Translated, it gives CASSLGVGRAKGEQFF.

The rearrangement joins TRBV2 to TRBJ2-4, with 11 bases fitting TRBD2. V shed 6 bases, J shed 1 base, and the junction held 2 bases outside the gene matches. The CDR3 covers 15 residues. From germline, CDR1 is SNHLY and CDR2 FYNNEI. The DNA for the CDR3 is TGTGCCAGCAGGGGACTAGCGGAGGCCAAAAACATTCAGTACTTC. As protein: CASRGLAEAKNIQYF.

The CDR3 sequence: CATAGDARSNQPQHF. DNA for the CDR3: TGTGCCACCGCGGGGGACGCTCGGAGCAATCAGCCCCAGCATTTT. The V and J genes are TRBV24-1 and TRBJ1-5, with D perhaps matching TRBD1 (5 bases). The CDR3 has 15 residues. CDR1 and CDR2 (germline): KGHDR, SFDVKD. Trimming took 9 bases from V and 1 from J, leaving 15 bases between them.

The CDR3 nucleotides are TGTGCCATCAGTGAGTCGATGGGGAAGGACAGCAGCTCTGGAAACACCATATATTTT. It codes for CAISESMGKDSSSGNTIYF. The V and J genes are TRBV10-3 and TRBJ1-3, with a tentative D call TRBD1 (6 bases). This CDR3 is 19 amino acids long. V was cut by 0 bases and J by 0 bases, with 18 bases left in between. CDR1 is ENHRY, CDR2 SYGVKD, per germline.

The CDR3 reads CASSRTGGEDTIYF. CDR3 coding DNA: TGCGCCAGCAGCAGGACAGGGGGCGAGGACACCATATATTTT. This chain joins TRBV5-1 and TRBJ1-3; TRBD1 agrees at 11 bases. V lost 4 bases and J lost 8; bases outside the gene matches: 5. This CDR3 spans 14 amino acids. Germline CDR1 is SGHRS and CDR2 is YFSETQ. Full variable domain (outside the CDR3, taken from reference TRBV5-1 and TRBJ1-3): KAGVTQTPRYLIKTRGQQVTLSCSPISGHRSVSWYQQTPGQGLQFLFEYFSETQRNKGNFPGRFSGRQFSNSRSEMNVSTLELGDSALYLCASSRTGGEDTIYFGEGSWLTVV.

This clone was detected only a few times. The rearrangement links TRBV6-5 to TRBJ2-2; no firm D call. Per the germline V gene, CDR1 is MNHEY and CDR2 is SVGAGI. The CDR3 is 15 amino acids. V dropped 7 bases and J dropped 5 bases, with 17 bases sitting between them. The DNA of the CDR3 is TGTGCCAGCATGCTTAGCCTAGTGCGGACCGGGGAGCTGTTTTTT. Protein: CASMLSLVRTGELFF.

This clone was seen more than once but under ten times. The chain recombines TRBV27 with TRBJ1-3; D may be TRBD1 (6 bases). The CDR3 is 17 residues long. V was pared by 5 bases and J by 0 bases, with 17 bases between. The germline gives CDR1 MNHEY, CDR2 SMNVEV (reference sequence). The CDR3 DNA reads as TGTGCCAGCAGTCGCCTGACCCAAGGGGGCTCTGGAAACACCATATATTTT. Its translation: CASSRLTQGGSGNTIYF.

This CDR3 is CSVAAGYVSGYTF. The CDR3 coding sequence is TGCAGCGTTGCAGCAGGGTATGTCAGTGGCTACACCTTC. The rearrangement joins TRBV29-1 to TRBJ1-2; a possible D gene is TRBD1 (5 bases). The V gene's germline CDR1 is SQVTM and CDR2 ANQGSEA. The CDR3 covers 13 residues. The germline V and J ends were trimmed by 4 bases and 7 bases, with 16 bases remaining between them.

This chain joins TRBV5-1 and TRBJ1-6, with TRBD1 matching over 8 bases. V trimming: 4 bases; J trimming: 6 bases; junction bases outside the gene matches: 3. CDR1 and CDR2 (germline): SGHRS, YFSETQ. The CDR3 contains 14 residues. The chain's CDR3 is CASSGGQGNSPLHF. In DNA, the CDR3 is TGCGCCAGCAGCGGTGGACAGGGTAATTCACCCCTCCACTTT.

V usage is TRBV14 and J usage is TRBJ1-4; 8 bases align to TRBD1. Germline V CDR1 and CDR2: SGHDN, FVKESK. The CDR3 is made up of 14 amino acids. J lost 6 bases, V lost 5 bases, and 5 bases had no gene match. CDR3 loop: CASSVAQGDEKLFF. The DNA of the CDR3 is TGTGCCAGCAGCGTCGCACAGGGGGATGAAAAACTGTTTTTT.

The chain carries TRBV24-1 and TRBJ1-6; D gene unclear. The CDR3 runs 13 residues. V was pared by 3 bases and J by 9 bases, with 8 bases between. In germline, CDR1 is KGHDR, CDR2 SFDVKD. The CDR3 protein is CATSDLTGSPLHF. The CDR3, as DNA: TGTGCCACCAGTGATCTAACGGGTTCACCCCTCCACTTT.

This clone was seen only once. The chain recombines TRBV29-1 with TRBJ1-1; D gene unclear. This CDR3 has 14 residues. V gave up 8 bases and J gave up 0 bases, with 16 bases separating them. The germline V gene encodes CDR1 SQVTM and CDR2 ANQGSEA. The DNA for the CDR3 is TGCAGCACCTGGGGAGGACCTATGAACACTGAAGCTTTCTTT. The encoded protein is CSTWGGPMNTEAFF.

The chain links TRBV20-1 to TRBJ2-7, with TRBD2 identical over 7 bases. Germline trimming cut 3 bases from V and 2 bases from J; bases unmatched to any gene: 10. CDR3 size: 15 residues. The germline CDR1 and CDR2 sequences are DFQATT and SNEGSKA (reference sequence). The CDR3 spells CSASPLGAGAYEQYV. The CDR3 nucleotides read TGCAGTGCTAGTCCCCTTGGGGCGGGAGCCTACGAGCAGTACGTC.

Here the CDR3 reads CASRNAGGAKNIQYF. The CDR3 DNA reads as TGTGCCAGCAGGAACGCGGGGGGAGCCAAAAACATTCAGTACTTC. The chain is built from TRBV6-5 and TRBJ2-4; 8 positions agree with TRBD2. The V and J ends lost 6 bases and 0 bases, in that order; junction bases with no gene match: 4. The CDR3 has 15 residues. CDR1 MNHEY and CDR2 SVGAGI come from the germline V gene.

This rearrangement joins TRBV19 to TRBJ1-6, with TRBD1 matching 10 bases. The CDR3 loop spans 15 amino acids. J lost 10 bases, V lost 5 bases, and 8 bases had no gene match. CDR1 is LNHDA, CDR2 SQIVND, per germline (reference sequence). DNA of the CDR3: TGTGCCAGTAGTTCTACCGGGACAGGGGAATCACCCCTCCACTTT. It encodes CASSSTGTGESPLHF.

A word on this clone: Other DNA sequences of this sample code for an identical CDR3. This sequence joins TRBV5-1 and TRBJ1-1; no reliable D call. V shed 3 bases and J shed 6 bases, with 6 bases lying between them. CDR3 size: 11 residues. Germline lookup yields CDR1 SGHRS and CDR2 YFSETQ. The CDR3 bases are TGCGCCAGCAGCTCGGAGGCTGAAGCTTTCTTT. Translation: CASSSEAEAFF.

The rearrangement joins TRBV6-5 to TRBJ2-4; possible D gene TRBD2, 6 bases. Trimming left V 10 bases short and J 7 bases short, with 17 bases between. CDR1 is MNHEY, CDR2 SVGAGI, per germline. The CDR3 sequence is 13 residues long. This chain's CDR3 is CATLLRGWNIQYF. The CDR3 DNA sequence: TGTGCCACTTTACTCCGGGGGTGGAACATTCAGTACTTC.

CDR3 coding DNA: TGTGCCAGCAGTGAATTTCGGACTGCCTGCCCCCTCCACTTT. Translation: CASSEFRTACPLHF. The chain has TRBV25-1 and TRBJ1-6; no reliable D call. Per the germline V gene, CDR1 is MGHDK and CDR2 is SYGVNS. CDR3 size: 14 residues. V dropped 1 base and J dropped 13 bases, with 14 bases sitting between them.

V gene TRBV7-8 combines with J gene TRBJ1-4; D unresolved. Deletions cut 2 bases from V and 7 bases from J, with 8 bases between. Per germline, CDR1 SGHVS and CDR2 FQNEAQ. CDR3 length: 13 amino acids. The CDR3 DNA reads TGTGCCAGCAGCTTAAGCGACGGTGAAAAACTGTTTTTT. This gives the protein CASSLSDGEKLFF.

The rearrangement links TRBV20-1 to TRBJ1-4, with TRBD1 matching 11 bases. V lost 3 bases and J lost 7; bases outside the gene matches: 4. Germline assignment: CDR1 DFQATT and CDR2 SNEGSKA (reference sequence). This CDR3 is 14 amino acids long. CDR3 sequence reads: CSASLGTGGEKLFF. The CDR3 DNA follows: TGCAGTGCTAGTCTGGGGACAGGGGGTGAAAAACTGTTTTTT.

The chain recombines TRBV28 with TRBJ2-7, with 12 bases fitting TRBD2. CDR3 size: 17 residues. The V gene's germline CDR1 is MDHEN and CDR2 SYDVKM. The J segment lost 4 bases and the V segment lost 4 bases, leaving 11 bases of the junction unmatched. In DNA form, the CDR3 reads TGTGCCAGCAGTTCCCTCCCCGGACTAGCGGGATCTTACGAGCAGTACTTC. This translates into CASSSLPGLAGSYEQYF.

This sequence joins TRBV19 and TRBJ1-4; 8 positions match TRBD1. CDR3 size: 16 residues. The germline V gene has CDR1 LNHDA and CDR2 SQIVND (reference sequence). Losses at the gene ends were 3 bases for V and 5 bases for J; bases not matched to a gene: 8. This chain's CDR3 is CASSMRGDRRNEKLFF. As DNA, the CDR3 is TGTGCCAGTAGTATGAGGGGGGACAGGCGCAATGAAAAACTGTTTTTT.

This chain joins TRBV10-3 and TRBJ1-3, with TRBD1 matching 10 bases. The CDR3 has 13 residues. The germline gives CDR1 ENHRY, CDR2 SYGVKD. V gave up 8 bases and J gave up 4 bases; unmatched junction bases: 2. In nucleotides, the CDR3 is TGTGCCATCGGGACAGGGGACGGAAACACCATATATTTT. Amino acids: CAIGTGDGNTIYF.

The chain is built from TRBV11-3 and TRBJ2-1; D perhaps matches TRBD1 (6 bases). V was clipped by 3 bases and J by 5 bases, with 8 bases between them. This CDR3 contains 13 residues. Germline CDR1 and CDR2: SGHNT and YENEEA. CDR3 region: CASSLDSHNEQFF. CDR3 bases: TGTGCCAGCAGCTTGGACAGCCACAATGAGCAGTTCTTC.